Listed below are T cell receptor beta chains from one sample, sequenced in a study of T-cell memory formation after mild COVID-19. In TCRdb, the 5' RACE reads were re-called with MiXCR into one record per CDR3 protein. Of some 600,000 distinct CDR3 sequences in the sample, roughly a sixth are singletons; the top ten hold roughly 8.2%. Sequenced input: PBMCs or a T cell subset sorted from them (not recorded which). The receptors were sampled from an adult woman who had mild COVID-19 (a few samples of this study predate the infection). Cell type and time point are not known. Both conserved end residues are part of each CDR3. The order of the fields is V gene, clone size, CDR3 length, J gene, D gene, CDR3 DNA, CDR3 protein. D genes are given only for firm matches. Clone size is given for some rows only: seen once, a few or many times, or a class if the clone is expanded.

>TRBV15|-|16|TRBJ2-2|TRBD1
TGTGCCACCAGCAGACCTCGACAGGGTGGCACCGGGGAGCTGTTTTTT
CATSRPRQGGTGELFF
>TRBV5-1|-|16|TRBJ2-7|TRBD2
TGCGCCAGCAGCTTGGGGCCGGGGGGGCCATCCTACGAGCAGTACTTC
CASSLGPGGPSYEQYF
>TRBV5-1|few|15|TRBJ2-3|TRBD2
TGCGCCAGCAGCTTGGCGGTAGCGGGATCCGATACGCAGTATTTT
CASSLAVAGSDTQYF
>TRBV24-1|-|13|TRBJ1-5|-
TGTGCCACTAGCGGCCTCAGCAATCAGCCCCAGCATTTT
CATSGLSNQPQHF
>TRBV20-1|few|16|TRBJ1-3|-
TGCAGTGCTAGAGCGGCAGCCTCAACTTCTGGAAACACCATATATTTT
CSARAAASTSGNTIYF
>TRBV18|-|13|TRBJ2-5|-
TGTGCCAGCTCGGGACTGCTAATCGAGACCCAGTACTTC
CASSGLLIETQYF
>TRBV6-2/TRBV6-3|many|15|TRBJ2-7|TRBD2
TGTGCCAGCAACCCGAGCGGGAGTAAATCCTACGAGCAGTACTTC
CASNPSGSKSYEQYF
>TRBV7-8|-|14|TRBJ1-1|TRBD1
TGTGCCAGCAGCATTTCCGGGACAGGGGGTACGGCTTTCTTT
CASSISGTGGTAFF
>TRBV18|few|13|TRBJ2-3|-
TGTGCCAGCTCACCCTCCGCTGGGCGAAAGGAGTATTTT
CASSPSAGRKEYF
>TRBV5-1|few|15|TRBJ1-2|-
TGCGCCAGCAGCTTGGGAGAGGGACTGAACTATGGCTACACCTTC
CASSLGEGLNYGYTF
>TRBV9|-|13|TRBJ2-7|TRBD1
TGTGCCAGCAGCGCCCGACAGGGGGGCGAGCAGTACTTC
CASSARQGGEQYF
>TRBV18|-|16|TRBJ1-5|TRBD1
TGTGCCAGCTCACCGGTGACGGGACAGAGCAATCAGCCCCAGCATTTT
CASSPVTGQSNQPQHF
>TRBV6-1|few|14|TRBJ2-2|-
TGTGCCAGCAGTTACGGACAGTCGGCGGGGGAGCTGTTTTTT
CASSYGQSAGELFF
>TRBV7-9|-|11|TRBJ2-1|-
TGTGCCAGCAGCCCTCTCCAAAAGCAGTTCTTC
CASSPLQKQFF
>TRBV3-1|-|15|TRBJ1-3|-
TGTGCCAGCAGCCCAACGGGGACCTCTGGAAACACCATATATTTT
CASSPTGTSGNTIYF
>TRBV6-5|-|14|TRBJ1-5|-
TGTGCCAGCAGTTCGGGGGTTTCCTCTCAGCCCCAGCATTTT
CASSSGVSSQPQHF
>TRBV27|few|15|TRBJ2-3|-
TGTGCCAGCAGTTTACGGTCCGGGAGTAGGGATACGCAGTATTTT
CASSLRSGSRDTQYF
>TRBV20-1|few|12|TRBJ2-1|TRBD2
TGCTGCGGACTAGCGGGACCCAATGAGCAGTTCTTC
CCGLAGPNEQFF
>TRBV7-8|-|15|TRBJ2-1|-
TGTGCCAGCAGCTTATTAAGGGGCCCCTACAATGAGCAGTTCTTC
CASSLLRGPYNEQFF
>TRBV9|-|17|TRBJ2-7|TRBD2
TGTGCCAGCAGCGGCGGGGGGTCGGCGGGAGGTGCGTACGAGCAGTACTTC
CASSGGGSAGGAYEQYF
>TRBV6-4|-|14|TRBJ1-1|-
TGTGCCAGCAAATCAGGGAATCCAAAGCCAGAAGCTTTCTTT
CASKSGNPKPEAFF
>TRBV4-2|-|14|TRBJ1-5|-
TGTGCCAGCAGCCAAGAAGTGGGAAATCAGCCCCAGCATTTT
CASSQEVGNQPQHF
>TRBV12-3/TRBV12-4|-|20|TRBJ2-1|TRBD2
TGTGCCAGCAGTCCCCTCCAGCGGGGGGGATTCGTAATACTTGAAAATGAGCAGTTCTTC
CASSPLQRGGFVILENEQFF
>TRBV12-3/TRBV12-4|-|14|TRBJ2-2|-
TGTGCCAGCAGTTTGTCCTGGGGGACCGGGGAGCTGTTTTTT
CASSLSWGTGELFF
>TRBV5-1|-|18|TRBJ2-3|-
TGCGCCAGCAGAAGGTCCGAGATTGGCGGGGATCGTCTAGATACGCAGTATTTT
CASRRSEIGGDRLDTQYF
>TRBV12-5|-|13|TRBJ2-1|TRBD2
TGTGCTAGTGGACTAGCGGGAGGGCATGAGCAGTTCTTC
CASGLAGGHEQFF
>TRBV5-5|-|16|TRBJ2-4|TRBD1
TGTGCCAGCAGCTATCGGACAGGGCAAGTCAAAAACATTCAGTACTTC
CASSYRTGQVKNIQYF
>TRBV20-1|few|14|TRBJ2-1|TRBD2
TGCAGTGCCCCTCCTAGCGGGGGCTACAATGAGCAGTTCTTC
CSAPPSGGYNEQFF
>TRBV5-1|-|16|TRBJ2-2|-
TGCGCCAGCAGCCCGGAGTGGGGGGCAAGCACCGGGGAGCTGTTTTTT
CASSPEWGASTGELFF
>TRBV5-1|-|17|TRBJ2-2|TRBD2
TGCGCCAGCAGCTTCGGTAGCGGGGGGGCCAACACCGGGGAGCTGTTTTTT
CASSFGSGGANTGELFF
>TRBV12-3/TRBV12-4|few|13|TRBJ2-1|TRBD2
TGTGCCAGTTACCTAGCGGGAGGGGATGAGCAGTTCTTC
CASYLAGGDEQFF
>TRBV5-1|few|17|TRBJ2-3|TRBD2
TGCGCCAGCAGCTTGGATCAAAGACTAGCGGGACCAGATACGCAGTATTTT
CASSLDQRLAGPDTQYF
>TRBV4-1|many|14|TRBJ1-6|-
TGCGCCAGCAGCCAAGTGATCACAAATTCACCCCTCCACTTT
CASSQVITNSPLHF
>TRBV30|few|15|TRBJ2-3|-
TGTGCCTGGGGAGGGACAGCCGCTAGCACAGATACGCAGTATTTT
CAWGGTAASTDTQYF
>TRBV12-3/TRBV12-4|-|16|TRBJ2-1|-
TGTGCCAGCAGTTTTTCCATTTTGAGCTCCTACAATGAGCAGTTCTTC
CASSFSILSSYNEQFF
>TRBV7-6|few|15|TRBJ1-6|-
TGTGCCAGCACCAGCCGACAGGATTATAATTCACCCCTCCACTTT
CASTSRQDYNSPLHF
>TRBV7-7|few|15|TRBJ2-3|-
TGTGCTAGCAGCTTAGGGGGGCTACCCACAGATACGCAGTATTTT
CASSLGGLPTDTQYF
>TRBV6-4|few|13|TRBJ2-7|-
TGTGCCAGCAGCGTTAATGCCGGGTTCGAGCAGTACTTC
CASSVNAGFEQYF
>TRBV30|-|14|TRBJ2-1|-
TGTGCCTGGAGTGAGGATATAGGCTACAATGAGCAGTTCTTC
CAWSEDIGYNEQFF
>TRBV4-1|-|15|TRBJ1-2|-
TGCGCCAGCAGCCAAGATAGGGGTTACGGCTATGGCTACACCTTC
CASSQDRGYGYGYTF
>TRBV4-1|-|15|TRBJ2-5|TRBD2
TGCGCCAGCAGCCATACCTTCACGGGAGGAGAGACCCAGTACTTC
CASSHTFTGGETQYF
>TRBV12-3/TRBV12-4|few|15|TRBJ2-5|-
TGTGCCAGCACTCTAGGGGGGCTGAATTTAAAGACCCAGTACTTC
CASTLGGLNLKTQYF
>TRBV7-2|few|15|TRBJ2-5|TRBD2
TGTGCCAGCAGCCCAGACTGGACTAGTACGGAGACCCAGTACTTC
CASSPDWTSTETQYF
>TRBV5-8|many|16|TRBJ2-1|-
TGTGCCAGCAGCTCATCACAGGTTGGAGGTTACAATGAGCAGTTCTTC
CASSSSQVGGYNEQFF
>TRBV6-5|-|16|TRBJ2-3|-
TGTGCCAGCAGTCATCGACAGCAAGCTAGCACAGATACGCAGTATTTT
CASSHRQQASTDTQYF
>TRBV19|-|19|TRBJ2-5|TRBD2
TGTGCCAGTAGTATAAGGGCCGGGACTAGCGGGCTTATCCAAGAGACCCAGTACTTC
CASSIRAGTSGLIQETQYF
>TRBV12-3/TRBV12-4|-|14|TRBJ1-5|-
TGTGCCAGCAGTTGGCAGTATAGCAATCAGCCCCAGCATTTT
CASSWQYSNQPQHF
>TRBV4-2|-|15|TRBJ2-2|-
TGTGCCAGCAGCCTCACGGGTTCAGCATTTGAGGAGCTGTTTTTT
CASSLTGSAFEELFF
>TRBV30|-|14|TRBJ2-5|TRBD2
TGTGCCTGGAGTTCGGGACTAGCGGGAGAGACCCAGTACTTC
CAWSSGLAGETQYF
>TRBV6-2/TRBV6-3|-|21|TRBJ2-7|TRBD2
TGTGCCAGCAGTTACGACCTTGGCTTCGGACTAGCGGGACAAAAGTCCTACGAGCAGTACTTC
CASSYDLGFGLAGQKSYEQYF
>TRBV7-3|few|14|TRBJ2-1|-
TGTGCCAGCAGCCCCTTAGACTCCTACAATGAGCAGTTCTTC
CASSPLDSYNEQFF
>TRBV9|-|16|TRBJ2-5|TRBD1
TGTGCCAGCAGCGTAGATAGGGACAGGGATGAAGAGACCCAGTACTTC
CASSVDRDRDEETQYF